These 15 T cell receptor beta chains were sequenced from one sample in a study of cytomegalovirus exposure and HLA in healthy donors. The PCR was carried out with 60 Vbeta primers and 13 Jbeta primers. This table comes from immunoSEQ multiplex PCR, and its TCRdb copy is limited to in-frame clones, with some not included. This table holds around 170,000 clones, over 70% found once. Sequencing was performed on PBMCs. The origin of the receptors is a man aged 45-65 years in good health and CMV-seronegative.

In DNA form, the CDR3 reads TGTGCCAGCAGCGGACAAAGGACGGTGAACACCGGGGAGCTGTTTTTT. Translated, it gives CASSGQRTVNTGELFF. V gene TRBV7-2 combines with J gene TRBJ2-2; weak D call: TRBD1 (5 bases). CDR3 size: 16 residues. Trimming left V 5 bases short and J 1 base short, with 14 bases between. CDR1 and CDR2 (germline): SGHTA, FQGNSA. Looking up the rest from reference TRBV7-2 and TRBJ2-2 gives the full variable domain: GAGVSQSPSNKVTEKGKDVELRCDPISGHTALYWYRQSLGQGLEFLIYFQGNSAPDKSGLPSDRFSAERTGGSVSTLTIQRTQQEDSAVYLCASSGQRTVNTGELFFGEGSRLTVL.

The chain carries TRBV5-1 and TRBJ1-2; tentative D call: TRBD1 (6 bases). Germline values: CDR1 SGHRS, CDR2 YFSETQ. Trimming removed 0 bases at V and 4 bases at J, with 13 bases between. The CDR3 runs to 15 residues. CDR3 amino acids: CASSLVDSKGYGYTF. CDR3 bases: TGCGCCAGCAGCTTGGTGGACAGCAAAGGCTATGGCTACACCTTC.

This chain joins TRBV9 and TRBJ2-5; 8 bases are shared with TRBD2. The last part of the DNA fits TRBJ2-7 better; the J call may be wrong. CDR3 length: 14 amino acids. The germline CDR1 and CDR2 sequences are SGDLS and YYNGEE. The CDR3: CASSATGTRGEQYF. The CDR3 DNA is TGTGCCAGCAGCGCGACCGGGACTAGGGGCGAGCAGTACTTC.

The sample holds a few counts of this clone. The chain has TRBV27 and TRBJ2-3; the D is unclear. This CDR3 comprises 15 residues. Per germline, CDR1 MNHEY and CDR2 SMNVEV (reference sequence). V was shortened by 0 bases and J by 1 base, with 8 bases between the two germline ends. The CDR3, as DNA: TGTGCCAGCAGTTTATCGCCTCAGGGCACAGATACGCAGTATTTT. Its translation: CASSLSPQGTDTQYF.

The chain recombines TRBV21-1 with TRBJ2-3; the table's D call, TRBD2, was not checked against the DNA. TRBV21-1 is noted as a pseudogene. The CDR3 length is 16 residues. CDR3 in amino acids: CASSKPREPSTDTQYF. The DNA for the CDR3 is TGTGCCAGCAGCAAACCCCGGGAACCTAGCACAGATACGCAGTATTTT.

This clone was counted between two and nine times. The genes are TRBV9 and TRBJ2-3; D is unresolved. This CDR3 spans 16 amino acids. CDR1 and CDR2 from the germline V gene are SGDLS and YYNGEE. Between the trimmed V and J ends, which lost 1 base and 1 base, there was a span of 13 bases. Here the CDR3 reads CASSVSTGVGTDTQYF. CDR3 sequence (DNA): TGTGCCAGCAGCGTAAGTACCGGAGTGGGCACAGATACGCAGTATTTT. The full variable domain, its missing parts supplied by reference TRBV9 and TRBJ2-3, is DSGVTQTPKHLITATGQRVTLRCSPRSGDLSVYWYQQSLDQGLQFLIQYYNGEERAKGNILERFSAQQFPDLHSELNLSSLELGDSALYFCASSVSTGVGTDTQYFGPGTRLTVL.

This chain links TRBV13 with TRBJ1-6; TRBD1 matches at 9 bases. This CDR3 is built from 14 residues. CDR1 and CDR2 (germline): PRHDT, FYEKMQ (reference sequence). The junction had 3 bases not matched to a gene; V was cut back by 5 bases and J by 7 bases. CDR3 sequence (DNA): TGTGCCAGCAGCCCCGGGACAGGGAATTCACCCCTCCACTTT. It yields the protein CASSPGTGNSPLHF.

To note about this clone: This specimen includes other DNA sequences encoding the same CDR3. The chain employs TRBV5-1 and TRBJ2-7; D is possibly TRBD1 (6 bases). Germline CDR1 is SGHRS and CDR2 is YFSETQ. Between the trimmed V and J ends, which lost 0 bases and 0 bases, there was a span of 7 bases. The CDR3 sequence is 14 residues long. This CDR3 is CASSLGQASYEQYF. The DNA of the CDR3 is TGCGCCAGCAGCTTGGGACAGGCCTCCTACGAGCAGTACTTC.

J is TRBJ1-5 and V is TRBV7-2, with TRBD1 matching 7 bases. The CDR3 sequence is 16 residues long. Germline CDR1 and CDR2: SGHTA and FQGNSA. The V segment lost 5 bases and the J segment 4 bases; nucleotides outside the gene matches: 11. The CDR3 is CASSTEGAKRNQPQHF. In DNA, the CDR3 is TGTGCCAGCAGCACCGAGGGGGCCAAGAGGAATCAGCCCCAGCATTTT.

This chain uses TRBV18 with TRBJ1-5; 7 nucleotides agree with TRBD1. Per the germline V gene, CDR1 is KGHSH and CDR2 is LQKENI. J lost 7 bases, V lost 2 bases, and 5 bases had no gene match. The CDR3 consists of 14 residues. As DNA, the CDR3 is TGTGCCAGCTCACCAACAGGGGAAGGCCAGCCCCAGCATTTT. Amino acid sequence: CASSPTGEGQPQHF.

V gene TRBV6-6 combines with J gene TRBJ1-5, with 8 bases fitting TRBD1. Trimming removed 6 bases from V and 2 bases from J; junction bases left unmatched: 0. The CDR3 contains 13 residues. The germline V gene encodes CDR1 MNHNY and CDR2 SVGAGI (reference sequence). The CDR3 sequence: CASSRGRNQPQHF. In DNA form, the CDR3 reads TGTGCCAGCAGCAGGGGGCGCAATCAGCCCCAGCATTTT.

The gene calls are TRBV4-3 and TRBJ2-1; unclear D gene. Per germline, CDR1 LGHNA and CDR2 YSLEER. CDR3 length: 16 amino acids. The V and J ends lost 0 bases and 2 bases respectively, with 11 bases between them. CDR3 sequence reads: CASSQDSQVTYNEQFF. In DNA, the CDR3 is TGCGCCAGCAGCCAAGATAGTCAGGTTACCTACAATGAGCAGTTCTTC.

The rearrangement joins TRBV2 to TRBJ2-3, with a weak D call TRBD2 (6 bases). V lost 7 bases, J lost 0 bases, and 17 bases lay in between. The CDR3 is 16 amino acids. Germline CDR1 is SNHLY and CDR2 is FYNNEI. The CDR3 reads CASTFSGGRSTDTQYF. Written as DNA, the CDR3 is TGTGCCAGCACCTTCTCCGGGGGACGTAGCACAGATACGCAGTATTTT.

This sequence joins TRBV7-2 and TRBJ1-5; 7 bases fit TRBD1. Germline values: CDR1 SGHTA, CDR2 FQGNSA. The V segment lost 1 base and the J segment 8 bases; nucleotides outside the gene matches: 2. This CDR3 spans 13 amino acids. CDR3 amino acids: CASSLGTGKPQHF. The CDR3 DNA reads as TGTGCCAGCAGCTTAGGGACAGGAAAGCCCCAGCATTTT.

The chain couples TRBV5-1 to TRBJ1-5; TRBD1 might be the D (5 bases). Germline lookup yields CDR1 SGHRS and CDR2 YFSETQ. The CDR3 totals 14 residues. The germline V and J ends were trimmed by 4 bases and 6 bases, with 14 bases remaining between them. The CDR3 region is CASSTSGGGQPQHF. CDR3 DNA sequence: TGCGCCAGCAGCACCTCCGGGGGGGGTCAGCCCCAGCATTTT.